The sample holds one count of the clone carrying this T cell receptor beta chain. The target antigen is unknown. The source of the sample is a study of identifying expanded T cells in peripheral blood. Overall study results and limits: Technical replicates showed around 1.2 changed clones; two weeks 15 to 20; four weeks 19.

This CDR3 is built from 15 residues. The V segment lost 7 bases and the J segment 2 bases; nucleotides outside the gene matches: 6. The germline V gene has CDR1 WSHSY and CDR2 SAAADI. Profiled with immunoSEQ multiplex PCR; TCRdb holds only in-frame clones, not every one. Of 84,000 or so clones listed, roughly 90% are singletons. The chain combines TRBV10-2 with TRBJ1-3; 9 bases agree with TRBD1. The sample was blood. The TCR comes from a person aged 18 to 75 in good health. The CDR3 here is CASNPQGAAGNTIYF. The CDR3 DNA reads as TGCGCCAGCAATCCACAGGGGGCTGCTGGAAACACCATATATTTT.